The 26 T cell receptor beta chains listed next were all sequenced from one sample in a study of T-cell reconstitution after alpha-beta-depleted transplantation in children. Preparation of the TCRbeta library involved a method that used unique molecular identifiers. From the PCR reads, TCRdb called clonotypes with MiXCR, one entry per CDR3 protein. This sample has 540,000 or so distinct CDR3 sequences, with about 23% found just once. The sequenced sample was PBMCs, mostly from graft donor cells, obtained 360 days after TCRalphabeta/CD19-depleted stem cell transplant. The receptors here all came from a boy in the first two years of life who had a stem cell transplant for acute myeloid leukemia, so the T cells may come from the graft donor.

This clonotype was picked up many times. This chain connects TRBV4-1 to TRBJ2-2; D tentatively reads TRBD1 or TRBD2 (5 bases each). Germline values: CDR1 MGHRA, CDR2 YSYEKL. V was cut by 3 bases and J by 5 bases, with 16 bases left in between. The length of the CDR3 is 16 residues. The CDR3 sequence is CASSHPSGRTTGELFF. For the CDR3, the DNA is TGCGCCAGCAGCCATCCCTCGGGACGAACAACCGGGGAGCTGTTTTTT.

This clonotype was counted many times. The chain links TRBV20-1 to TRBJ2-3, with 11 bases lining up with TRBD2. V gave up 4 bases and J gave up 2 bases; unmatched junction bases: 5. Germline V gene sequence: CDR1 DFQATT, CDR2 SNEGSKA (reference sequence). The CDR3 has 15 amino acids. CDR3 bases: TGCAGTGCTACCCAGACTAGCGGGGACACAGATACGCAGTATTTT. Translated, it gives CSATQTSGDTDTQYF.

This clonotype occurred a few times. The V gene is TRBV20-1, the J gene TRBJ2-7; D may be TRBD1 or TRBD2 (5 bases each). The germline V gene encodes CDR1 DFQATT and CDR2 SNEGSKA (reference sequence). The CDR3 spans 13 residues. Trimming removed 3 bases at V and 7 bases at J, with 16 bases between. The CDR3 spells CSARRDVAWEQYF. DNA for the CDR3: TGCAGTGCTAGGAGGGACGTGGCGTGGGAGCAGTACTTC.

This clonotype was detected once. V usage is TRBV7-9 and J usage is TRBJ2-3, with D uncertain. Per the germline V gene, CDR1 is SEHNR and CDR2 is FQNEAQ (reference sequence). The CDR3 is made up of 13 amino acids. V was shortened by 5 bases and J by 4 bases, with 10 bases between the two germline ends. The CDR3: CASSGARSDTQYF. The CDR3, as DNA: TGTGCCAGCAGCGGCGCGAGATCAGATACGCAGTATTTT.

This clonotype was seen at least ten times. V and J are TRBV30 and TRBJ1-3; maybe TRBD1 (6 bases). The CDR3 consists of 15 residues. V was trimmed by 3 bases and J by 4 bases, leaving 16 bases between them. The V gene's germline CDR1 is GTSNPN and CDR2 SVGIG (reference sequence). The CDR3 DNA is TGTGCCTGGAGCGCGGGGCAGGGGCCAGGAAACACCATATATTTT. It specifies CAWSAGQGPGNTIYF.

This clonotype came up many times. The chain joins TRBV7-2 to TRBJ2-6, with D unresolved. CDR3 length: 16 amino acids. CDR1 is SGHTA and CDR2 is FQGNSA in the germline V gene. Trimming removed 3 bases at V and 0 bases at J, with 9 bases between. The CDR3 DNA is TGTGCCAGCAGCTTTGACACCCACTCTGGGGCCAACGTCCTGACTTTC. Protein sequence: CASSFDTHSGANVLTF.

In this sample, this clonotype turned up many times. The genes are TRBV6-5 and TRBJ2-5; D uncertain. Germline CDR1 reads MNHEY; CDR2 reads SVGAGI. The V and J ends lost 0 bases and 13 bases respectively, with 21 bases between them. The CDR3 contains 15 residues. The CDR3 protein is CASSYSTSLTNPAYF. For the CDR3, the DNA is TGTGCCAGCAGTTACTCCACCTCCTTAACAAACCCAGCGTACTTC.

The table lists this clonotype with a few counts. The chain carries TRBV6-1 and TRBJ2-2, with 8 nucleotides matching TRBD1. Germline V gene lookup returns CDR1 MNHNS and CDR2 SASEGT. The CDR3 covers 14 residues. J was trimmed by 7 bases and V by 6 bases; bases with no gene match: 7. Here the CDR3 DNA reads TGTGCCAGCAGAGGAACAGGGGGGAACGGGGAGCTGTTTTTT. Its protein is CASRGTGGNGELFF.

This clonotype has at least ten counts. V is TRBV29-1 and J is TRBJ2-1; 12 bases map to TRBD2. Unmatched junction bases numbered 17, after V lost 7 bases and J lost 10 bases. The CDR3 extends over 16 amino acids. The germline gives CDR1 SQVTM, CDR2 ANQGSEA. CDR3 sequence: CSGDRMTSGGLYEQFF. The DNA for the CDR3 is TGCAGCGGGGACCGCATGACTAGCGGGGGCCTATACGAGCAGTTCTTC.

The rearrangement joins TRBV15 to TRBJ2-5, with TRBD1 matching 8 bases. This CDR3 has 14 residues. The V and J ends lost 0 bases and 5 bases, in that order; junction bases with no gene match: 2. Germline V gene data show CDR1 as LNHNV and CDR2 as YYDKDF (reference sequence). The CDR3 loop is CATSRDRGRETQYF. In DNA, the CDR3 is TGTGCCACCAGCAGAGACAGGGGGCGTGAGACCCAGTACTTC. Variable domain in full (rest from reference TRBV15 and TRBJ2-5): DAMVIQNPRYQVTQFGKPVTLSCSQTLNHNVMYWYQQKSSQAPKLLFHYYDKDFNNEADTPDNFQSRRPNTSFCFLDIRSPGLGDTAMYLCATSRDRGRETQYFGPGTRLLVL.

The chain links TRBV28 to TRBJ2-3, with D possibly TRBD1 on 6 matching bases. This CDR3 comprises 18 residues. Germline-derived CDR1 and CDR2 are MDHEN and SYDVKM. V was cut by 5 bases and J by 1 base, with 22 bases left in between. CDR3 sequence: CASSPRDNSKGGTDTQYF. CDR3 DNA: TGTGCCAGCAGTCCCCGGGACAACTCCAAGGGGGGCACAGATACGCAGTATTTT.

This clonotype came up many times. CDR3 sequence reads: CSARDPDRGNTEAFF. CDR3 nucleotides: TGCAGTGCTAGAGATCCGGACAGGGGAAACACTGAAGCTTTCTTT. The rearrangement uses TRBV20-1 and TRBJ1-1; 9 bases line up with TRBD1. The J segment lost 2 bases and the V segment lost 0 bases, leaving 4 bases of the junction unmatched. This CDR3 is 15 amino acids long. In germline, CDR1 is DFQATT, CDR2 SNEGSKA (reference sequence).

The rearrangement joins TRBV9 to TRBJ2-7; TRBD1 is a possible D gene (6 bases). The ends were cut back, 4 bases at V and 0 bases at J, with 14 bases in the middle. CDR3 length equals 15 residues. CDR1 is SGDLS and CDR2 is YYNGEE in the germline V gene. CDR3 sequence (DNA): TGTGCCAGCAGCCCTCGACAGGACCCCTCCTACGAGCAGTACTTC. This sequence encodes CASSPRQDPSYEQYF.

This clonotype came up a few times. CDR3 amino acids: CASSRTYRPQETQYF. CDR3 bases: TGTGCCAGCAGTAGGACATATCGGCCACAAGAGACCCAGTACTTC. This sequence joins TRBV7-7 and TRBJ2-5, with a tentative D call TRBD1 (5 bases). Germline assignment: CDR1 SSHAT and CDR2 FNYEAQ (reference sequence). The CDR3 is 15 amino acids. Trimming stripped 6 bases from V and 2 bases from J, with 16 bases between.

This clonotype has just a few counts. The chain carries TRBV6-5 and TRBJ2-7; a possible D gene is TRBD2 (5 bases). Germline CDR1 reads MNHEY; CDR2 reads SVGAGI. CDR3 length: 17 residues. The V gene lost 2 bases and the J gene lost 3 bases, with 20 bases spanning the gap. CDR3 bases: TGTGCCAGCAGTTACGAGGGCCATCCGGGCAGCCACTACGAGCAGTACGTC. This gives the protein CASSYEGHPGSHYEQYV.

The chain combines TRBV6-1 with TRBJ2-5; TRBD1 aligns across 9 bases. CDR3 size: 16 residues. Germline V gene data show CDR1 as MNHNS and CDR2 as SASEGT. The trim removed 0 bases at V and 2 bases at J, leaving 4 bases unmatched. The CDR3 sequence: CASSEATGGGQETQYF. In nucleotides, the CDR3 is TGTGCCAGCAGTGAAGCGACAGGGGGTGGGCAAGAGACCCAGTACTTC.

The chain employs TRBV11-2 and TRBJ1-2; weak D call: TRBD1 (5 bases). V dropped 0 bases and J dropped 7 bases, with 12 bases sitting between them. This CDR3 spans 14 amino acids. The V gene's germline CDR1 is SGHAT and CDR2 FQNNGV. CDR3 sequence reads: CASSLDRGGGGYTF. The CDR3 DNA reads TGTGCCAGCAGCTTAGATCGCGGGGGGGGTGGCTACACCTTC.

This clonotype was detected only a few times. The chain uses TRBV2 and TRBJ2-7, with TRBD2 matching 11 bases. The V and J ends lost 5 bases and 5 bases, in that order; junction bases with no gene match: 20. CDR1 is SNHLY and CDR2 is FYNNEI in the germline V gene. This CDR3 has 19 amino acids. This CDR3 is CASSPRSGGAQLVLHEQYF. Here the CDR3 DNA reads TGTGCCAGCAGTCCCCGTAGCGGGGGGGCTCAGCTTGTGCTCCACGAGCAGTACTTC.

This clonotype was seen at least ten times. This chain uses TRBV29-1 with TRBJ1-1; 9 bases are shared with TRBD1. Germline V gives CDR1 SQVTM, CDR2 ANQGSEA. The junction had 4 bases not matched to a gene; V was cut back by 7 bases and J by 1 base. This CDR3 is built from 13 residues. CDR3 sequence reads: CSGMTGGNTEAFF. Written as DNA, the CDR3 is TGCAGCGGGATGACAGGGGGGAACACTGAAGCTTTCTTT.

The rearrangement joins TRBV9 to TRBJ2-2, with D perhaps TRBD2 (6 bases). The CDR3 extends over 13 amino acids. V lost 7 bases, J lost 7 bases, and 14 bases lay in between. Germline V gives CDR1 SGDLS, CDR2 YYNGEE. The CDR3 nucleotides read TGTGCCAGCGGGGACTCCCCCTTCGGGGAGCTGTTTTTT. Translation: CASGDSPFGELFF.

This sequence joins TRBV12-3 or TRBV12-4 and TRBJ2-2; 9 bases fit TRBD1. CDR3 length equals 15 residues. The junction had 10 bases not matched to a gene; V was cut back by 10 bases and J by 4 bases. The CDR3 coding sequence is TGTGCCACCTCCTGGGACAGGGCCTCCACCGGGGAGCTGTTTTTT. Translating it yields CATSWDRASTGELFF.

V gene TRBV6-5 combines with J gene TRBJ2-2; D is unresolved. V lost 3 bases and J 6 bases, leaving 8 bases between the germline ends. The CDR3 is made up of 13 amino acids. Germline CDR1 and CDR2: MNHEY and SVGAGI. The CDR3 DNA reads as TGTGCCAGCAGTTATTTTGGCCCCGGGGAGCTGTTTTTT. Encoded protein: CASSYFGPGELFF.

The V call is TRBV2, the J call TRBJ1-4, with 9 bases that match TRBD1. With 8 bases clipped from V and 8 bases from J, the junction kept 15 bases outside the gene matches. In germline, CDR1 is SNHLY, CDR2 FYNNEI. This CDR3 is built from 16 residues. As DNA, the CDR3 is TGTGCCAGCGAGGATTTAGGACAGGGGATCCAAGAAAAACTGTTTTTT. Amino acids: CASEDLGQGIQEKLFF.

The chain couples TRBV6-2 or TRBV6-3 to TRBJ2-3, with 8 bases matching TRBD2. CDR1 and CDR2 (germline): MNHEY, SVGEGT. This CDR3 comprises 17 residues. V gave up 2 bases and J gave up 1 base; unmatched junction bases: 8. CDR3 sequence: CASSYPSTSGGTDTQYF. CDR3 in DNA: TGTGCCAGCAGTTACCCCTCCACTAGCGGTGGCACAGATACGCAGTATTTT.

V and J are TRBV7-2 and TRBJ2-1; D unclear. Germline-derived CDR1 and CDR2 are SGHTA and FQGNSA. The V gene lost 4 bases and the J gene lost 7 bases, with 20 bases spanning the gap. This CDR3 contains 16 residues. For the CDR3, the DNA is TGTGCCAGCAGCTCAAAGGTTGCGGTCTTGTCTAATGAGCAGTTCTTC. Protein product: CASSSKVAVLSNEQFF.

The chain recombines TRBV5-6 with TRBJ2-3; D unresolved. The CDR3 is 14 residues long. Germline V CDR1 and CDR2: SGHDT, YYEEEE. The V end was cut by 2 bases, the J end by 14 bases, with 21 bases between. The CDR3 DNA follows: TGTGCCAGCAGCTTTACGCTCCAGGCTGGGCGAGTGTATTTT. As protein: CASSFTLQAGRVYF.